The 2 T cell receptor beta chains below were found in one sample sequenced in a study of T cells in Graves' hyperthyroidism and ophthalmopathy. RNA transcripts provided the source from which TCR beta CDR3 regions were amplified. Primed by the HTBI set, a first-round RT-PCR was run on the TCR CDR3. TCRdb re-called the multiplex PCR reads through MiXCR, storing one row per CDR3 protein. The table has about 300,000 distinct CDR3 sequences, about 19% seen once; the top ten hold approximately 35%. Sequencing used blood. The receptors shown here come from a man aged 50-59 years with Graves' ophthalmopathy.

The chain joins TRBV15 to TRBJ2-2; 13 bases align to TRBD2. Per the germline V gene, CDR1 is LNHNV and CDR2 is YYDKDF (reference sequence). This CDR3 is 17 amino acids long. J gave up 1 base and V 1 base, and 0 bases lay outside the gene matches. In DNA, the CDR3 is TGTGCCACCAGCAGAGGACTAGCGGGAGGGAACACCGGGGAGCTGTTTTTT. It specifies CATSRGLAGGNTGELFF. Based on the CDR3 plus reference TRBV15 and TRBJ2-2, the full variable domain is DAMVIQNPRYQVTQFGKPVTLSCSQTLNHNVMYWYQQKSSQAPKLLFHYYDKDFNNEADTPDNFQSRRPNTSFCFLDIRSPGLGDTAMYLCATSRGLAGGNTGELFFGEGSRLTVL.

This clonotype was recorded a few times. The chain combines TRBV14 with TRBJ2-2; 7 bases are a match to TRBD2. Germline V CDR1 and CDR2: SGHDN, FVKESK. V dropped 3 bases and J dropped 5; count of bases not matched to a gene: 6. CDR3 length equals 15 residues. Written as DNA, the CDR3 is TGTGCCAGCAGCCAGATAGCGGGTCGGACCGGGGAGCTGTTTTTT. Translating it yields CASSQIAGRTGELFF.